This T cell receptor beta chain was retrieved from a study of PD-1 blockade in mismatch repair-deficient tumors. At the level of the study: All were previously treated, progressing patients with eleven to twelve mismatch repair-deficient cancer types. Study-level results: Tumor-resident clones, often absent from pretreatment blood, expanded after pembrolizumab and then contracted.

Every patient had mismatch repair deficiency by PCR or immunohistochemistry. TCRs were sequenced from a few patients responding to pembrolizumab. Sequencing was performed with immunoSEQ multiplex PCR; in TCRdb, only in-frame clones are kept and a portion is missing. The table lists about 51,000 clones, roughly 80% of them singletons. Notes on this clone: What it binds is not known.

Looked up from germline, CDR1 is KGHSH and CDR2 is LQKENI. V lost 4 bases and J lost 5; bases outside the gene matches: 10. The CDR3 loop spans 16 amino acids. This sequence originates from an adult with mismatch repair-deficient cancer. The starting material was peripheral blood, obtained less than 21 weeks after starting pembrolizumab. The rearrangement uses TRBV18 and TRBJ2-1; TRBD2 agrees at 8 bases. The CDR3 nucleotides are TGTGCCAGCTCACTTCATCGTCTAGCGGGTAACAATGAGCAGTTCTTC. It yields the protein CASSLHRLAGNNEQFF.